A selection of T cell receptor beta chains follows, all from one sample in a study of regulatory T cells in long-lasting Graves disease. TCRdb re-called the multiplex PCR reads with MiXCR, one entry per CDR3 protein. The sample consists of about 660,000 distinct CDR3 sequences, 25% to 30% of them appearing once. Here the sequenced sample was peripheral blood mononuclear cells (PBMCs), taken when the disease was refractory, from a patient treated with antithyroid drugs. The receptors were sampled from a female donor with Graves disease. CDR3s include the opening cysteine and the closing phenylalanine or tryptophan. The D gene is left open where the match is weak. Clone sizes are given selectively: once, few, many, or a class where the clone is expanded.

d_call	j_call	clone_size	v_call	cdr3_nt	cdr3_aa
NA	TRBJ1-1	NA	TRBV7-9	TGTGCCAGCAGCAAGGGAAATGAGAACACTGAAGCTTTCTTT	CASSKGNENTEAFF
TRBD1	TRBJ2-7	NA	TRBV11-2	TGTGCCAGCAGCTCAAGACAGGGTTGGGGCTACGAGCAGTACTTC	CASSSRQGWGYEQYF
NA	TRBJ1-1	NA	TRBV7-9	TGTGCCAGCAGCTACGCTGGGAGGGTAAAGCTGGATACTGAAGCTTTCTTT	CASSYAGRVKLDTEAFF
NA	TRBJ1-2	few	TRBV10-3	TGTGCTGTAGGGTCCTATGGCTACACCTTC	CAVGSYGYTF
NA	TRBJ2-7	many	TRBV2	TGTGCCAGCAGCCTGACAGCTAGCTCCTACGAGCAGTACTTC	CASSLTASSYEQYF
TRBD1	TRBJ1-5	many	TRBV12-3/TRBV12-4	TGTGCCAGCAGTTCCGGGACAGGGGTGGGCAATCAGCCCCAGCATTTT	CASSSGTGVGNQPQHF
TRBD1	TRBJ2-7	few	TRBV7-2	TGTGCCAGCAGCACGACAGGGGGCGTGAGACGCCGCTACGAGCAGTACTTC	CASSTTGGVRRRYEQYF
TRBD1	TRBJ1-2	many	TRBV6-1	TGTGCCAGCAGTCCCGGGACAGGGATCGAGGGCTACACCTTC	CASSPGTGIEGYTF
NA	TRBJ1-1	NA	TRBV29-1	TGCAGCGTTGAGACGTCGAGGGACGCTTTCTTT	CSVETSRDAFF
TRBD1	TRBJ1-1	NA	TRBV12-3/TRBV12-4	TGTGCCAGCAGTTTAGCTTGGGGACAGGGGGAGCCTGAAGCTTTCTTT	CASSLAWGQGEPEAFF
TRBD1	TRBJ2-5	few	TRBV19	TGTGCCAGTAGTCCCCGGACAGGCGAGACCCAGTACTTC	CASSPRTGETQYF
NA	TRBJ1-2	few	TRBV3-1	TGTGCCAGCAGCCCCGCGGCAGGGAGCTACACCTTC	CASSPAAGSYTF
NA	TRBJ1-2	NA	TRBV5-6	TGTGCCAGCAGCCTTAACCCGCGTGGAGCCTCCTATGGCTACACCTTC	CASSLNPRGASYGYTF
TRBD2	TRBJ2-4	NA	TRBV19	TGTGCCAGTAGTATGGTAGCGGGCATTCAGTACTTC	CASSMVAGIQYF
NA	TRBJ1-1	few	TRBV20-1	TGCAGTGCTGTCAGGGGTGGGAACACTGAAGCTTTCTTT	CSAVRGGNTEAFF
NA	TRBJ2-5	NA	TRBV20-1	TGCAGTGCTAGGGCTCAAGAGACCCAGTACTTC	CSARAQETQYF
TRBD1	TRBJ2-2	NA	TRBV30	TGTGCCTGGCCGGGACAGGGTAACACCGGGGAGCTGTTTTTT	CAWPGQGNTGELFF
NA	TRBJ2-7	NA	TRBV19	TGTGCCAGTAGTATACGAGACGGCTACGAGCAGTACTTC	CASSIRDGYEQYF
NA	TRBJ1-2	once	TRBV4-1	TGCGCCAGCAGCCAAGATCCATATCCGGGCTACACCTTC	CASSQDPYPGYTF
NA	TRBJ2-1	NA	TRBV5-1	TGCGCCAGCAGCTTCAGCAGTGAGCAGTTCTTC	CASSFSSEQFF
TRBD2	TRBJ2-7	few	TRBV5-1	TGCGCCAGCAGCTTGCTAGCTAGCGGATACACCAGACAAGGGCAGTACTTC	CASSLLASGYTRQGQYF
NA	TRBJ2-5	few	TRBV6-1	TGTGCCAGCAGGGATCCTAGTGTTGGCCAAGAGACCCAGTACTTC	CASRDPSVGQETQYF